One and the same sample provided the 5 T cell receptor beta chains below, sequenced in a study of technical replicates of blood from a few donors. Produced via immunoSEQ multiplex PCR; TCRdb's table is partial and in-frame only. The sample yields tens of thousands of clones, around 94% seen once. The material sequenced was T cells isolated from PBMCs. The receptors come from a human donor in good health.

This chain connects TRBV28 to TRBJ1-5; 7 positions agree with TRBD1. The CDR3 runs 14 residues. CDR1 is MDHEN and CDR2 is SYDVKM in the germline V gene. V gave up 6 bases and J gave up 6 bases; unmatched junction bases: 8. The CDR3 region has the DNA TGTGCCAGCAGAGTTGACAGGGAGATTCAGCCCCAGCATTTT. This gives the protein CASRVDREIQPQHF.

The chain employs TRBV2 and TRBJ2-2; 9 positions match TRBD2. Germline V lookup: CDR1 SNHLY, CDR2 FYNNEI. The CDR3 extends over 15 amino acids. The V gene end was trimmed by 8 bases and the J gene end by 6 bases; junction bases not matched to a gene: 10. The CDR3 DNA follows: TGTGCCAGCGCCCCCGGGACTAGCAGGTCCGGGGAGCTGTTTTTT. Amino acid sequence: CASAPGTSRSGELFF. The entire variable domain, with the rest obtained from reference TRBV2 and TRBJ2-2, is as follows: EPEVTQTPSHQVTQMGQEVILRCVPISNHLYFYWYRQILGQKVEFLVSFYNNEISEKSEIFDDQFSVERPDGSNFTLKIRSTKLEDSAMYFCASAPGTSRSGELFFGEGSRLTVL.

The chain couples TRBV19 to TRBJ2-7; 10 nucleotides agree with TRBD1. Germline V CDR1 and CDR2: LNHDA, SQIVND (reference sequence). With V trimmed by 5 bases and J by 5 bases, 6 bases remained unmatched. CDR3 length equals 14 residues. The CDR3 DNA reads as TGTGCCAGTAGTCCCCGGACAGGGGGGGACGAGCAGTACTTC. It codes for CASSPRTGGDEQYF. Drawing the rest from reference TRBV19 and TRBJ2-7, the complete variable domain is DGGITQSPKYLFRKEGQNVTLSCEQNLNHDAMYWYRQDPGQGLRLIYYSQIVNDFQKGDIAEGYSVSREKKESFPLTVTSAQKNPTAFYLCASSPRTGGDEQYFGPGTRLTVT.

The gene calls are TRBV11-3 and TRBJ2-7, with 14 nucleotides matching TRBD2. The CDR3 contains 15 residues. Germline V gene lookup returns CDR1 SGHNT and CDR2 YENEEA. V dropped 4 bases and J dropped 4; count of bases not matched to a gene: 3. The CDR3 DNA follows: TGTGCCAGCAGCTCCGGACTAGCGGGGGGTTACGAGCAGTACTTC. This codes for CASSSGLAGGYEQYF.

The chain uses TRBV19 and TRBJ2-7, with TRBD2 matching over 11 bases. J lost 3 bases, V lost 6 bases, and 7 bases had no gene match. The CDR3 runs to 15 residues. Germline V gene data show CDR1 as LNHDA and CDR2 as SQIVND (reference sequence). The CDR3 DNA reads TGTGCCAGTAGCGAACTAGCGGGAGACCACTACGAGCAGTACTTC. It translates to CASSELAGDHYEQYF.